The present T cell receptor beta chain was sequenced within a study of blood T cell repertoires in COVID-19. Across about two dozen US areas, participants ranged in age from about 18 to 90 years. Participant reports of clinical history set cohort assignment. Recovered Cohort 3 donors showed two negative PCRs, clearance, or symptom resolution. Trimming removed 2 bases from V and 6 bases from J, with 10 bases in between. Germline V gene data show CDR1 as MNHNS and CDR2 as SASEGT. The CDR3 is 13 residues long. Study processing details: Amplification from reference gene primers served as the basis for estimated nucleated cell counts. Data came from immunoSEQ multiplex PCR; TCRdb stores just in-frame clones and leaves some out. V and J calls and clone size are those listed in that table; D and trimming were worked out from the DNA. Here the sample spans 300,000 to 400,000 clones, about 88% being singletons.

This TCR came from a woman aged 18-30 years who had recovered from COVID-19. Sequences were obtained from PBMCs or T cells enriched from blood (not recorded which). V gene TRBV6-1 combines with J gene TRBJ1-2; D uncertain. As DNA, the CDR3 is TGTGCCAGCAGTGAATCCCTGGAGAATGGCTACACCTTC. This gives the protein CASSESLENGYTF.